The T cell receptor beta chain under discussion was sequenced for a study of glioma-infiltrating T cells after dendritic cell vaccination. Trimming at V came to 5 bases and at J to 5 bases, leaving 9 bases not matched to a gene. The CDR3 is 17 amino acids. Germline V gene data show CDR1 as SGHNT and CDR2 as YENEEA. PBMC sampling occurred before vaccination, two weeks after the third dose, and at progression. On this clone: Antigen unknown.

Study-level results: Few patients contributed both blood and tumor specimens.

Primers: 60 V beta forward and 13 J beta reverse. The method was immunoSEQ multiplex PCR; TCRdb's version includes in-frame clones alone and lacks a portion of them. The sample yields about 90,000 clones, about 84% seen once. The clonotype comes from a human donor with glioblastoma. The material sequenced was blood, taken before dendritic cell vaccination. The V call is TRBV11-3, the J call TRBJ2-3; 14 bases fit TRBD2. The CDR3 DNA follows: TGTGCCAGCAGCGACAGACTAGCGGGAGGGCCAGAAGATACGCAGTATTTT. This sequence encodes CASSDRLAGGPEDTQYF. The full variable domain, completed using reference TRBV11-3 and TRBJ2-3, is EAGVVQSPRYKIIEKKQPVAFWCNPISGHNTLYWYLQNLGQGPELLIRYENEEAVDDSQLPKDRFSAERLKGVDSTLKIQPAELGDSAVYLCASSDRLAGGPEDTQYFGPGTRLTVL.